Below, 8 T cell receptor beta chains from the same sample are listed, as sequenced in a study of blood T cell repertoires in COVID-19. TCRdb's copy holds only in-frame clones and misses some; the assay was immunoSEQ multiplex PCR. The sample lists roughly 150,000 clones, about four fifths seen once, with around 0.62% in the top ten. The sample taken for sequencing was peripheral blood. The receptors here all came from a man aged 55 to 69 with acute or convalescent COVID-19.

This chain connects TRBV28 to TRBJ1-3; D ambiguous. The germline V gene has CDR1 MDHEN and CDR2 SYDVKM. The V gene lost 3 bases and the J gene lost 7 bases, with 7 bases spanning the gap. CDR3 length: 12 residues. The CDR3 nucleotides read TGTGCCAGCAGTTTGTCTGTTAACACCATATATTTT. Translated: CASSLSVNTIYF. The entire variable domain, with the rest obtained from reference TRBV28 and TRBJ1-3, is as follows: DVKVTQSSRYLVKRTGEKVFLECVQDMDHENMFWYRQDPGLGLRLIYFSYDVKMKEKGDIPEGYSVSREKKERFSLILESASTNQTSMYLCASSLSVNTIYFGEGSWLTVV.

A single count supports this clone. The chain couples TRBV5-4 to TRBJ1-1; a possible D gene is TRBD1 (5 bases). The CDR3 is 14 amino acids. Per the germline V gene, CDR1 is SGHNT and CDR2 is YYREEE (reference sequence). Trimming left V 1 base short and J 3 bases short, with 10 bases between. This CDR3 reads CASSLFGGDTEAFF. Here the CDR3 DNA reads TGTGCCAGCAGCTTGTTCGGAGGGGACACTGAAGCTTTCTTT. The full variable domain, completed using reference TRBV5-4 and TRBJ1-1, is ETGVTQSPTHLIKTRGQQVTLRCSSQSGHNTVSWYQQALGQGPQFIFQYYREEENGRGNFPPRFSGLQFPNYSSELNVNALELDDSALYLCASSLFGGDTEAFFGQGTRLTVV.

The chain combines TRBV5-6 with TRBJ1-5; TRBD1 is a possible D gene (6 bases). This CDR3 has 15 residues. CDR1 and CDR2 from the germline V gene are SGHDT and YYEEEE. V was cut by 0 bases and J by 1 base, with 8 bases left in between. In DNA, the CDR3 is TGTGCCAGCAGCTTGGGGCAGGGGAGCAATCAGCCCCAGCATTTT. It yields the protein CASSLGQGSNQPQHF.

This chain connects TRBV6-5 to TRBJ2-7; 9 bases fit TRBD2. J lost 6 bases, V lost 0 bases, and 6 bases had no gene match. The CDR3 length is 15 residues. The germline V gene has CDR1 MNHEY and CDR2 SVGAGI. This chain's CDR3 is CASSYSTWTSAEQYF. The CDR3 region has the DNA TGTGCCAGCAGTTACTCGACCTGGACTAGCGCCGAGCAGTACTTC.

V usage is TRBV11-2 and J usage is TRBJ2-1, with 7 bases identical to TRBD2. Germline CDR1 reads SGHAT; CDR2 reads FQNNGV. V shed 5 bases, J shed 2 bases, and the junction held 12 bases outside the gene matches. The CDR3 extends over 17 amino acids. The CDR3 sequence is CASSPKAGTTTYNEQFF. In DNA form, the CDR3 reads TGTGCCAGCAGCCCTAAGGCGGGGACTACCACCTACAATGAGCAGTTCTTC.

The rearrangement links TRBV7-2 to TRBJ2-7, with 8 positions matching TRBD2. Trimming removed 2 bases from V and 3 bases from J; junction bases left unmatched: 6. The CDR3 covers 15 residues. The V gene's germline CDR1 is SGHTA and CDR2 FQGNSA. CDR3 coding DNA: TGTGCCAGCAGCTTAAATTTGGGACTAGGCTACGAGCAGTACTTC. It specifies CASSLNLGLGYEQYF.

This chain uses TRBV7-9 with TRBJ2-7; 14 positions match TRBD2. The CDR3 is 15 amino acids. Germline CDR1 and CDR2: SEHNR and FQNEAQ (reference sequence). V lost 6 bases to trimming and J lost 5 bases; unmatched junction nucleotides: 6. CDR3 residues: CASRDGTSGRDEQYF. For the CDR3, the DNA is TGTGCCAGCAGAGACGGGACTAGCGGGAGAGACGAGCAGTACTTC.

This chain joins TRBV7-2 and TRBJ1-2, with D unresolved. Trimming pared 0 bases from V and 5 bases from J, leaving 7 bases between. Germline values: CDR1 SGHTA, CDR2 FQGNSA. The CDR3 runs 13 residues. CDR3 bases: TGTGCCAGCAGCTTAGCCCAGGCATATGGCTACACCTTC. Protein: CASSLAQAYGYTF.